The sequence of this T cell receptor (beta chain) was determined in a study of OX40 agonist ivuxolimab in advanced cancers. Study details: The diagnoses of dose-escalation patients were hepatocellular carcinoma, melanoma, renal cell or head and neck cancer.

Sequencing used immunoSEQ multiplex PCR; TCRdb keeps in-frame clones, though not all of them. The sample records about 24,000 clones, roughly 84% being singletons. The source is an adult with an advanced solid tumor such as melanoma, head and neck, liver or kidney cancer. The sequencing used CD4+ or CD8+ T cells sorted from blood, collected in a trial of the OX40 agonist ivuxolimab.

The CDR3: CASSEALGTRSPLHF. CDR3 in DNA: TGTGCCAGCAGTGAAGCCCTCGGGACGCGATCACCCCTCCACTTT. V usage is TRBV2 and J usage is TRBJ1-6; tentatively, D is TRBD1 (5 bases). The CDR3 is 15 amino acids. Germline V gene lookup returns CDR1 SNHLY and CDR2 FYNNEI. Trimming stripped 0 bases from V and 10 bases from J, with 13 bases between.